The entry that follows covers one T cell receptor (beta chain) sequence. Its target is unknown. Using immunoSEQ multiplex PCR, the repertoire was profiled, and TCRdb retains in-frame clones only, with some absent. The sample has around 18,000 clones; about 93% are singletons. This entry comes from a study of B cell selection in AIRE deficiency. The study, taken as a whole, reports: Tconv and Treg cells from AIRE-deficient patients resembled healthy donors in TCRBV usage, CDR3 length and diversity.

Regulatory T cells were sorted as CD4+CD25hiCD127low/negative cells. This sequence originates from a human donor in good health. Sequenced: CD4+CD25+ Tregs sorted from PBMCs.

The CDR3 loop reads CASSEAILARRTDTQYF. The CDR3 DNA follows: TGTGCCAGCAGTGAAGCTATACTAGCGAGGAGGACAGATACGCAGTATTTT. V usage is TRBV6-1 and J usage is TRBJ2-3; 7 bases fit TRBD2. The germline CDR1 and CDR2 sequences are MNHNS and SASEGT. This CDR3 is 17 amino acids long. Trimming at V came to 0 bases and at J to 3 bases, leaving 9 bases not matched to a gene.